This T cell receptor (beta chain) was captured in a study of shared clonotypes between healthy human individuals. The CDR3 spans 22 residues. Germline V gives CDR1 MNHNS, CDR2 SASEGT. Losses at the gene ends were 2 bases for V and 0 bases for J; bases not matched to a gene: 22. Profiled with immunoSEQ multiplex PCR; TCRdb holds only in-frame clones, not every one. Of about 2 million clones listed, about 95% are singletons. The naive CD8 fraction comprised CD45RO-negative cells positively selected for CCR7 and excluded terminally differentiated effector memory CD45RA+ cells. Specimen: naive CD8+ T cells sorted from blood. The sequence came from a man younger than 35 in good health. The rearrangement joins TRBV6-1 to TRBJ2-7; 10 nucleotides agree with TRBD2. The CDR3 nucleotides are TGTGCCAGCAGTGAACAGGGCAGCGGTAGCGGGAGGCTCATGATGAGCTCCTACGAGCAGTACTTC. It codes for CASSEQGSGSGRLMMSSYEQYF.